The rows below give T cell receptor beta chains drawn from one sample of a study of T cells in Graves' hyperthyroidism and ophthalmopathy. One entry per CDR3 protein, called by TCRdb with MiXCR from the multiplex PCR reads. The sample carries 500,000 to 750,000 distinct CDR3 sequences, about 43% recorded once. Sequenced: peripheral blood or thyroid tissue (not recorded which). These receptors were obtained from a woman between 18 and 30 years old with Graves' hyperthyroidism. CDR3s include the opening cysteine and the closing phenylalanine or tryptophan. The D gene is left open where the match is weak. Some rows have no size entry. The others give once, few or many, or a class for an expanded clone.

abundance | j_gene | d_gene | v_gene | CDR3nt | CDR3aa
. | TRBJ2-7 | TRBD2 | TRBV15 | TGTGCCACCAGCAGCCCCCGTGGGAGCGGGGACGAGCAGTACTTC | CATSSPRGSGDEQYF
many | TRBJ1-2 | . | TRBV12-3/TRBV12-4 | TGTGCCAGCAGTTTAGCCGGGGTGGATGGCTACACCTTC | CASSLAGVDGYTF
. | TRBJ1-4 | . | TRBV7-6 | TGTGCCAGCAGCTTAACGACAGATGAAAAACTGTTTTTT | CASSLTTDEKLFF
. | TRBJ2-1 | . | TRBV5-4 | TGTGCCAGCAGCTTGGACGCGGGAAGCTCCTACAATGAGCAGTTCTTC | CASSLDAGSSYNEQFF
few | TRBJ2-2 | . | TRBV20-1 | TGCAGTGCTAGAGGGCTAACGAACACCGGGGAGCTGTTTTTT | CSARGLTNTGELFF
. | TRBJ1-3 | . | TRBV7-4 | TGTGCCAGCAGCGTAGGAGGCAGCATGAACACCATATATTTT | CASSVGGSMNTIYF
many | TRBJ2-2 | . | TRBV7-7 | TGTGCTAGCAGCTTGAGTTTGAGGAACGGGGAGCTGTTTTTT | CASSLSLRNGELFF
. | TRBJ1-2 | . | TRBV7-9 | TGTGCCAGCAGCTCGAACCGGGGAGGAGCTAACTATGGCTACACCTTC | CASSSNRGGANYGYTF
many | TRBJ1-5 | . | TRBV10-2 | TGCGCCAGCAGTGGGTTGGGGGGGGGTCAGCCCCAGCATTTT | CASSGLGGGQPQHF
. | TRBJ1-5 | . | TRBV29-1 | TGCAGCATAGACAGAGGTCAGCCCCAGCATTTT | CSIDRGQPQHF
many | TRBJ2-7 | . | TRBV7-2 | TGTGCCAGCAGCTTAACCCCCAGAAGGAGCCAATACGAGCAGTACTTC | CASSLTPRRSQYEQYF
. | TRBJ2-7 | . | TRBV24-1 | TGTGCCACCAGTAGCAGAGGCGAGCAGTACTTC | CATSSRGEQYF
many | TRBJ1-3 | . | TRBV7-9 | TGTGCCAGCAGCTTAGCCGGCCCCTCTGGAAACACCATATATTTT | CASSLAGPSGNTIYF
. | TRBJ2-2 | . | TRBV9 | TGTGCCAGCAGTTTAGGAGGGCTGGACACCGGGGAGCTGTTTTTT | CASSLGGLDTGELFF
many | TRBJ2-7 | TRBD2 | TRBV20-1 | TGCAGTGCTAGAGGAACTAGCGGGCCGACCCCCTACGAGCAGTACTTC | CSARGTSGPTPYEQYF
many | TRBJ2-7 | TRBD2 | TRBV4-2 | TGTGCCAGCAGCCACCCCGGGACTAGCGGCTCCTACGAGCAGTACTTC | CASSHPGTSGSYEQYF
. | TRBJ1-1 | TRBD1 | TRBV20-1 | TGCAGTGCTTTTCGGACAGGGGCCACTGAAGCTTTCTTT | CSAFRTGATEAFF
. | TRBJ2-1 | . | TRBV6-5 | TGTGCCAGCAGTTACTCTTCCCCCGTTAATGAGCAGTTCTTC | CASSYSSPVNEQFF
few | TRBJ1-1 | TRBD1 | TRBV5-8 | TGTGCCTGCAATCCGGGACAGGGAAACACTGAAGCTTTCTTT | CACNPGQGNTEAFF
many | TRBJ2-7 | . | TRBV6-5 | TGTGCCAGCAGTTACTCGAGTAGCGGACCGACCTACGAGCAGTACTTC | CASSYSSSGPTYEQYF
many | TRBJ1-5 | . | TRBV19 | TGTGCCAGCCACGGCTTACTCAATCAGCCCCAGCATTTT | CASHGLLNQPQHF